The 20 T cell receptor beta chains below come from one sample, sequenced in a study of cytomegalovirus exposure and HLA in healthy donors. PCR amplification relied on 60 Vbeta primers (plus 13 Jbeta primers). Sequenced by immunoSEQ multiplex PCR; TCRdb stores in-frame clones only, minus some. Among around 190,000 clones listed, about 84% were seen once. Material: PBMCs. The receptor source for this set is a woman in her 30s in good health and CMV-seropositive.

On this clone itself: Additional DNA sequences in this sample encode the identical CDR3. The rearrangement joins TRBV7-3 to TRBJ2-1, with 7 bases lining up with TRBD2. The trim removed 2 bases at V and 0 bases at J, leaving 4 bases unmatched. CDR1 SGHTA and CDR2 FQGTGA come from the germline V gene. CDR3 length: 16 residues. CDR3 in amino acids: CASSLGRGSSYNEQFF. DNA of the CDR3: TGTGCCAGCAGCTTAGGTCGCGGGAGCTCCTACAATGAGCAGTTCTTC.

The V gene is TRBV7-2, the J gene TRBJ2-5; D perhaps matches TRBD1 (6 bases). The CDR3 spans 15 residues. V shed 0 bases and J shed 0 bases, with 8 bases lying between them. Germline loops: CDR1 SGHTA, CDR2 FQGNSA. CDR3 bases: TGTGCCAGCAGCTTAGCGGGGACAAACCAAGAGACCCAGTACTTC. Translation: CASSLAGTNQETQYF.

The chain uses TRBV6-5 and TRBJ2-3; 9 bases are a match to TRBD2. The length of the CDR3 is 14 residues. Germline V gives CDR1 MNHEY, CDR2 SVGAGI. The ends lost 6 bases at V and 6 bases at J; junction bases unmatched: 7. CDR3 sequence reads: CASSRGGASDTQYF. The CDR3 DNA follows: TGTGCCAGCAGCCGCGGGGGGGCCTCGGATACGCAGTATTTT.

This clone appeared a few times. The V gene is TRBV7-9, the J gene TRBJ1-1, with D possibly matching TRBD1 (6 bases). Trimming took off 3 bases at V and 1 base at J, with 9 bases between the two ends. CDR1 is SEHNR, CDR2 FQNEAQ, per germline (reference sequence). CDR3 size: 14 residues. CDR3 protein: CASSFQGRNTEAFF. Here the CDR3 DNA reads TGTGCCAGCAGCTTTCAGGGGAGGAACACTGAAGCTTTCTTT. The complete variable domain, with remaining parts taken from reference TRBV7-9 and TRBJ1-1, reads DTGVSQNPRHKITKRGQNVTFRCDPISEHNRLYWYRQTLGQGPEFLTYFQNEAQLEKSRLLSDRFSAERPKGSFSTLEIQRTEQGDSAMYLCASSFQGRNTEAFFGQGTRLTVV.

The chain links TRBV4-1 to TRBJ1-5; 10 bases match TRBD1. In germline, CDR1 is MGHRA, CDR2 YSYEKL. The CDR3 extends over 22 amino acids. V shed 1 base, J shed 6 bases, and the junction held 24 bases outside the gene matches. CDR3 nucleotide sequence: TGCGCCAGCAGCCAAGTCGGTTCGGTTCCCCTAAAGGGACAGGGGATAGGTCAGCCCCAGCATTTT. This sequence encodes CASSQVGSVPLKGQGIGQPQHF.

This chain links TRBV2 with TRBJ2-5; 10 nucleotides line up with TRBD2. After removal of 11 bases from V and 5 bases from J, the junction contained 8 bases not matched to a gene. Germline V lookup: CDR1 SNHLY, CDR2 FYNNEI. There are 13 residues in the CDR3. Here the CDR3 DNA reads TGTGCCGTCATAGCGGGAGGTAGGGAGACCCAGTACTTC. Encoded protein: CAVIAGGRETQYF.

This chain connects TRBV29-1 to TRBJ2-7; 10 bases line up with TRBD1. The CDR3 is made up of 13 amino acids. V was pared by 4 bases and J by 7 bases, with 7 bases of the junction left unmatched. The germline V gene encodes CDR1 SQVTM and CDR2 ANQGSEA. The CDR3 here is CSVVTGGEGEQYF. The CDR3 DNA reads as TGCAGCGTTGTGACAGGGGGCGAGGGAGAGCAGTACTTC.

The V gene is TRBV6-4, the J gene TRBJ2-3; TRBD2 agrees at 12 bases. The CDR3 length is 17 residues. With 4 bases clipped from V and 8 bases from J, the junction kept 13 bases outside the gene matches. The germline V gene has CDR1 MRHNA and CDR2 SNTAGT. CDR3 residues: CASSVTSGGATPGTQYF. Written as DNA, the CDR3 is TGTGCCAGCAGTGTGACTAGCGGGGGAGCCACCCCCGGTACGCAGTATTTT.

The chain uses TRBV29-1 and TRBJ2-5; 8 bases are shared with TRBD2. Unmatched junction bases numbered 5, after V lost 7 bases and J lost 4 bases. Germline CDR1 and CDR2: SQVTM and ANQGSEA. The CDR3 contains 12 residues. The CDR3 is CSGRGGGETQYF. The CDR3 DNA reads TGCAGCGGTCGGGGGGGAGGAGAGACCCAGTACTTC. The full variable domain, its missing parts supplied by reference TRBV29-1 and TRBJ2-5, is SAVISQKPSRDICQRGTSLTIQCQVDSQVTMMFWYRQQPGQSLTLIATANQGSEATYESGFVIDKFPISRPNLTFSTLTVSNMSPEDSSIYLCSGRGGGETQYFGPGTRLLVL.

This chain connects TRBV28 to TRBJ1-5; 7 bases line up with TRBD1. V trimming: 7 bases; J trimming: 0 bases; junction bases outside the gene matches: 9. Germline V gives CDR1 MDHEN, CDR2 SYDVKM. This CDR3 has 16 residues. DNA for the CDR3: TGTGCCAGCATTAAAGCAGGGGGTCGTAGCAATCAGCCCCAGCATTTT. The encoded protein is CASIKAGGRSNQPQHF.

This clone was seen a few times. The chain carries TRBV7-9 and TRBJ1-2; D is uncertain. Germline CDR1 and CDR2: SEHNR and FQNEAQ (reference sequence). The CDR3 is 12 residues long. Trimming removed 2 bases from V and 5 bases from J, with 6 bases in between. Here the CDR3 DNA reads TGTGCCAGCAGCTTAAGAGGATATGGCTACACCTTC. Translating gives CASSLRGYGYTF.

CDR3 sequence (DNA): TGTGCCAGCAGTGCCCGGGAGGTTGGCTACACCTTC. Amino acid sequence: CASSAREVGYTF. The chain joins TRBV28 to TRBJ1-2; D gene uncertain. CDR1 is MDHEN and CDR2 is SYDVKM in the germline V gene. The V end was cut by 5 bases, the J end by 7 bases, with 11 bases between. The CDR3 has 12 residues.

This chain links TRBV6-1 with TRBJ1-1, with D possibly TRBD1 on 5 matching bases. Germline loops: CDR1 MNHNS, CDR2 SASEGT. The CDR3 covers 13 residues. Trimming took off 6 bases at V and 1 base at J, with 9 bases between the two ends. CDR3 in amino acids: CASSRVGNTEAFF. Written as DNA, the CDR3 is TGTGCCAGCAGCAGGGTCGGGAACACTGAAGCTTTCTTT.

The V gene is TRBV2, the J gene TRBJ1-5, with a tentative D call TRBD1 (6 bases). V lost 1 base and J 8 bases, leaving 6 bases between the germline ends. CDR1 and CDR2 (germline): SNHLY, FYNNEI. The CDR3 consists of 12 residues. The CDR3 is CASSEGQEPQHF. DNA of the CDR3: TGTGCCAGCAGTGAAGGACAGGAGCCCCAGCATTTT.

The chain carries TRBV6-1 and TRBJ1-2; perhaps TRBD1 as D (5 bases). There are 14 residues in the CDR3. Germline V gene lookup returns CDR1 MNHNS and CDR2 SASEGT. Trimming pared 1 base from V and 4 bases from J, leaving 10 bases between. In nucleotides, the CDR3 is TGTGCCAGCAGTGAAGTTGGGGGGGGCTATGGCTACACCTTC. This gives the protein CASSEVGGGYGYTF.

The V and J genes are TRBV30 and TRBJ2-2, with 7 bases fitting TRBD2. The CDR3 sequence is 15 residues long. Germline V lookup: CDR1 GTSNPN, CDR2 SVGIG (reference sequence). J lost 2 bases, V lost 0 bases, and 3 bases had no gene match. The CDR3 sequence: CAWSVGGGNTGELFF. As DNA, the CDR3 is TGTGCCTGGAGTGTGGGGGGGGGAAACACCGGGGAGCTGTTTTTT.

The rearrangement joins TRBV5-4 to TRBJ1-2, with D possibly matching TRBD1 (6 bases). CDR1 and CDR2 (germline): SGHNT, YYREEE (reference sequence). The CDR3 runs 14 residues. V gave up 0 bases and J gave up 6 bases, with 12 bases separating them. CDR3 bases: TGTGCCAGCAGCTTGGTTGCCAGGGGCCATGGCTACACCTTC. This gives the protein CASSLVARGHGYTF.

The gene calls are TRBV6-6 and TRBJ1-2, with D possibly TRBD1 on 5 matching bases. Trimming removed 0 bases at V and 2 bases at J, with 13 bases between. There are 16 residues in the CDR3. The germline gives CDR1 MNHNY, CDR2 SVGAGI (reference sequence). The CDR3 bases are TGTGCCAGCAGTTACTCAGGACACCCGAGGAACTATGGCTACACCTTC. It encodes CASSYSGHPRNYGYTF.

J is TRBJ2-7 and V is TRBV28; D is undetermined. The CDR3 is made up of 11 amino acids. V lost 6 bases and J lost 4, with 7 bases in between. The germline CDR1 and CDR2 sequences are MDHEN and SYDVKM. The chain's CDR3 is CASRVRYEQYF. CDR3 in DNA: TGTGCCAGCAGGGTGAGGTACGAGCAGTACTTC.

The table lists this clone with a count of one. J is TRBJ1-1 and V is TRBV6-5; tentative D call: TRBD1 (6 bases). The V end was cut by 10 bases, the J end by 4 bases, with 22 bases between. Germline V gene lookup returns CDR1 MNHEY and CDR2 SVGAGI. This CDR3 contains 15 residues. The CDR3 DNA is TGTGCCACTCCGGTGTCTGAGACAGGCGTCACTGAAGCTTTCTTT. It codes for CATPVSETGVTEAFF.